This T cell receptor beta chain was profiled in a study of OX40 agonist ivuxolimab in advanced cancers. The overall study: Each patient was given ivuxolimab into a vein every 2 weeks, at 0.01 to 10 mg/kg.

Only in-frame clones appear in the TCRdb table, and some are missing; sequencing was by immunoSEQ multiplex PCR. Here the sample spans 15,000 to 20,000 clones, 80% to 90% being singletons. As concerns this clone: The antigen remains undetermined.

V gave up 4 bases and J gave up 4 bases; unmatched junction bases: 3. Germline assignment: CDR1 SNHLY and CDR2 FYNNEI. This CDR3 comprises 14 residues. Study conclusions and caveats: At 0.1 to 3.0 mg/kg and by week 6, clonal expansion occurred in CD4+ and CD8+ blood T cells.

The material sequenced was CD4+ or CD8+ T cells sorted from blood, taken in a trial of the OX40 agonist ivuxolimab. The V and J genes are TRBV2 and TRBJ1-5; 8 bases match TRBD1. This receptor was taken from an adult with an advanced solid tumor such as melanoma, head and neck, liver or kidney cancer. The CDR3 region has the DNA TGTGCCAGCAGTGGACAGGGGCAGAATCAGCCCCAGCATTTT. It encodes CASSGQGQNQPQHF.